This passage covers 22 T cell receptor beta chains from one sample sequenced in a study of T cells in Graves' hyperthyroidism and ophthalmopathy. Amplified TCR beta CDR3 regions came from RNA transcripts. The HTBI primer set was used in a first-round RT-PCR of the TCR CDR3. One entry per CDR3 protein, called by TCRdb with MiXCR from the multiplex PCR reads. The sample has more than 600,000 distinct CDR3 sequences, roughly 15% seen once. The sequenced material came from blood. Source of these receptors: a man between 18 and 35 years old with Graves' hyperthyroidism.

The chain combines TRBV11-1 with TRBJ2-4; D not certain. The CDR3 has 17 residues. CDR1 is SGHAT, CDR2 FQDESV, per germline (reference sequence). V was shortened by 1 base and J by 3 bases, with 16 bases between the two germline ends. CDR3 sequence (DNA): TGTGCCAGCAGCTTAGTGTTGGGCCAGACTTACAAAAACATTCAGTACTTC. As protein: CASSLVLGQTYKNIQYF. Variable domain in full (rest from reference TRBV11-1 and TRBJ2-4): EAEVAQSPRYKITEKSQAVAFWCDPISGHATLYWYRQILGQGPELLVQFQDESVVDDSQLPKDRFSAERLKGVDSTLKIQPAELGDSAMYLCASSLVLGQTYKNIQYFGAGTRLSVL.

This clonotype was recorded many times. This chain connects TRBV6-1 to TRBJ2-1; the D gene could be TRBD1 or TRBD2 (5 bases each). The V end lost 1 base, the J end lost 7 bases, and 17 bases lay between the germline ends. This CDR3 is built from 16 residues. Looked up from germline, CDR1 is MNHNS and CDR2 is SASEGT. CDR3 loop: CASSEEGVGAVNEQFF. The CDR3, as DNA: TGTGCCAGCAGTGAAGAAGGGGTGGGAGCGGTGAATGAGCAGTTCTTC.

This clonotype has at least ten counts. The chain links TRBV28 to TRBJ2-5; D remains unclear. CDR1 and CDR2 from the germline V gene are MDHEN and SYDVKM. This CDR3 spans 15 amino acids. V was clipped by 2 bases and J by 5 bases, with 15 bases between them. The CDR3 DNA is TGTGCCAGCAGTTTAGGAACCCGAGTTGGGGAGACCCAGTACTTC. This translates into CASSLGTRVGETQYF.

This clonotype appeared once. This chain uses TRBV4-1 with TRBJ1-1; a possible D gene is TRBD1 (5 bases). The CDR3 consists of 14 residues. V was trimmed by 3 bases and J by 6 bases, leaving 14 bases between them. Germline V lookup: CDR1 MGHRA, CDR2 YSYEKL. The CDR3 is CASSQVPRGAEAFF. The CDR3 DNA follows: TGCGCCAGCAGCCAGGTACCCCGGGGGGCTGAAGCTTTCTTT.

In its sample, this clonotype was seen a few times. The chain joins TRBV30 to TRBJ2-1, with a tentative D call TRBD2 (6 bases). Germline V gives CDR1 GTSNPN, CDR2 SVGIG (reference sequence). V was shortened by 0 bases and J by 8 bases, with 8 bases between the two germline ends. The CDR3 runs to 12 residues. The CDR3 nucleotides read TGTGCCTGGAGTGTATCGGGGGATGAGCAGTTCTTC. Translated: CAWSVSGDEQFF.

This clonotype was seen at least ten times. V is TRBV27 and J is TRBJ2-1, with D tentatively TRBD1 or TRBD2 (5 bases each). From germline, CDR1 is MNHEY and CDR2 SMNVEV (reference sequence). This CDR3 region has 12 residues. V was shortened by 4 bases and J by 6 bases, with 7 bases between the two germline ends. For the CDR3, the DNA is TGTGCCAGCAGTTACGGGACCAATGAGCAGTTCTTC. Its protein product is CASSYGTNEQFF.

At least ten counts were recorded for this clonotype. The chain uses TRBV30 and TRBJ1-5; D is undetermined. Germline V CDR1 and CDR2: GTSNPN, SVGIG (reference sequence). This CDR3 contains 13 residues. V dropped 2 bases and J dropped 4 bases, with 9 bases sitting between them. CDR3 sequence: CAWSTRLNQPQHF. The CDR3 nucleotides read TGTGCCTGGAGTACCAGGTTGAATCAGCCCCAGCATTTT.

This clonotype has a count of ten or more. The chain carries TRBV28 and TRBJ2-5; 10 nucleotides agree with TRBD2. CDR1 MDHEN and CDR2 SYDVKM come from the germline V gene. This CDR3 comprises 15 residues. V was pared by 3 bases and J by 5 bases, with 6 bases of the junction left unmatched. The CDR3 bases are TGTGCCAGCAGTTTTTTAAGCGGGAGGGCCGAGACCCAGTACTTC. It is translated as CASSFLSGRAETQYF.

This clonotype was counted at least ten times. The chain carries TRBV3-1 and TRBJ2-7, with D perhaps TRBD2 (6 bases). CDR1 is LGHDT and CDR2 is YNNKEL in the germline V gene (reference sequence). Trimming shortened V by 1 base and J by 7 bases, and 11 bases separated the two germline ends. The CDR3 length is 13 residues. The CDR3 loop is CASSQGTAGEQYF. Written as DNA, the CDR3 is TGTGCCAGCAGCCAAGGTACCGCGGGAGAGCAGTACTTC.

This clonotype has a handful of counts. J is TRBJ2-7 and V is TRBV28, with 11 positions matching TRBD2. The CDR3 covers 15 residues. J lost 4 bases, V lost 4 bases, and 6 bases had no gene match. Germline CDR1 reads MDHEN; CDR2 reads SYDVKM. The CDR3 nucleotides read TGTGCCAGCAGTTCCCTAACTAGCGGGAGTTACGAGCAGTACTTC. Its translation: CASSSLTSGSYEQYF.

This rearrangement joins TRBV9 to TRBJ2-1; 8 bases line up with TRBD2. Losses at the gene ends were 3 bases for V and 6 bases for J; bases not matched to a gene: 11. The CDR3 contains 16 residues. Germline lookup yields CDR1 SGDLS and CDR2 YYNGEE. The CDR3 loop reads CASSGGPGLDINEQFF. The CDR3 region has the DNA TGTGCCAGCAGCGGGGGCCCGGGACTAGACATCAATGAGCAGTTCTTC.

The V call is TRBV29-1, the J call TRBJ2-7; no firm D call. The CDR3 has 13 amino acids. Trimming left V 4 bases short and J 0 bases short, with 10 bases between. Germline V lookup: CDR1 SQVTM, CDR2 ANQGSEA. In DNA, the CDR3 is TGCAGCGTTGCCCCCCAGGACTCCTACGAGCAGTACTTC. Residues: CSVAPQDSYEQYF.

In this sample, this clonotype turned up a few times. The chain is built from TRBV15 and TRBJ2-2; D might be TRBD1 (5 bases). Germline V CDR1 and CDR2: LNHNV, YYDKDF (reference sequence). The CDR3 runs 13 residues. The V end was cut by 6 bases, the J end by 4 bases, with 9 bases between. CDR3 region: CATRERGTGELFF. The CDR3 bases are TGTGCCACCAGGGAAAGGGGCACCGGGGAGCTGTTTTTT.

This clonotype was recorded many times. The V and J genes are TRBV7-9 and TRBJ2-7; TRBD2 agrees at 9 bases. V was pared by 5 bases and J by 1 base, with 6 bases of the junction left unmatched. This CDR3 is built from 15 residues. Germline V gene lookup returns CDR1 SEHNR and CDR2 FQNEAQ (reference sequence). CDR3 in DNA: TGTGCCAGCAGCCGCGGACTAGCGCGATCCTACGAGCAGTACTTC. Its translation is CASSRGLARSYEQYF.

This clonotype was observed a handful of times. The junction departs from germline at one end; a sequencing error may be responsible. The J gene is TRBJ1-1, the V gene TRBV18; weak D call: TRBD1 (5 bases). The germline V gene encodes CDR1 KGHSH and CDR2 LQKENI. This CDR3 has 13 amino acids. CDR3 amino acids: CASSAGGNTETFF. DNA of the CDR3: TGTGCCAGCTCAGCTGGGGGGAACACTGAAACTTTCTTT.

The chain carries TRBV20-1 and TRBJ2-5; D is perhaps TRBD1 (5 bases). From germline, CDR1 is DFQATT and CDR2 SNEGSKA (reference sequence). V shed 0 bases and J shed 3 bases, with 14 bases lying between them. The CDR3 loop spans 15 amino acids. The CDR3 protein is CSARDKGQLKETQYF. The CDR3 region has the DNA TGCAGTGCTAGAGATAAGGGGCAGTTAAAAGAGACCCAGTACTTC.

In this sample, this clonotype turned up a few times. CDR3 DNA sequence: TGTGCCAGCAGTTTATCGGGGACAGATTTCGAGCAGTACTTC. It translates to CASSLSGTDFEQYF. This sequence joins TRBV27 and TRBJ2-7, with 7 positions matching TRBD1. Germline V gene lookup returns CDR1 MNHEY and CDR2 SMNVEV (reference sequence). The CDR3 length is 14 residues. The junction had 5 bases not matched to a gene; V was cut back by 0 bases and J by 6 bases.

There are many counts of this clonotype. The chain recombines TRBV28 with TRBJ1-1; D might be TRBD1 (5 bases). Germline values: CDR1 MDHEN, CDR2 SYDVKM. CDR3 size: 12 residues. Trimming cost V 7 bases and J 5 bases, with 11 bases left between them. The CDR3 sequence is CASNLGGTEAFF. CDR3 DNA: TGTGCCAGCAACCTCGGGGGGACTGAAGCTTTCTTT.

V is TRBV19 and J is TRBJ2-2; 10 positions match TRBD2. This CDR3 is built from 17 residues. With V trimmed by 7 bases and J by 5 bases, 13 bases remained unmatched. Germline V CDR1 and CDR2: LNHDA, SQIVND (reference sequence). CDR3 in DNA: TGTGCCAGTACCCTTAGCGGGAGGACCGCCATTACCGGGGAGCTGTTTTTT. The encoded protein is CASTLSGRTAITGELFF.

The table lists this clonotype with many counts. The chain carries TRBV12-3 or TRBV12-4 and TRBJ1-2; D remains unclear. The CDR3 totals 13 residues. V was shortened by 4 bases and J by 3 bases, with 9 bases between the two germline ends. This CDR3 reads CASSSHLYYGYTF. DNA of the CDR3: TGTGCCAGCAGTTCCCATTTGTACTATGGCTACACCTTC.

Only one count was recorded for this clonotype. The CDR3 nucleotides are TGCAGTGCTAGCTCAGGGGGGCCGAACACTGAAGCTTTCTTT. The encoded protein is CSASSGGPNTEAFF. The chain couples TRBV20-1 to TRBJ1-1; 7 bases are a match to TRBD1. The ends lost 3 bases at V and 1 base at J; junction bases unmatched: 5. Germline CDR1 is DFQATT and CDR2 is SNEGSKA (reference sequence). This CDR3 region has 14 residues.

This clonotype was detected only a few times. The chain links TRBV29-1 to TRBJ1-1, with TRBD1 as a possible D gene (5 bases). Germline loops: CDR1 SQVTM, CDR2 ANQGSEA. Trimming left V 3 bases short and J 4 bases short, with 12 bases between. This CDR3 has 13 amino acids. This CDR3 reads CSVEEGLGTEAFF. DNA of the CDR3: TGCAGCGTTGAGGAGGGGCTCGGCACTGAAGCTTTCTTT.